The clone carrying this T cell receptor beta chain was found many times. Its specificity is unknown. Molecular barcoded adaptors covering alpha/delta and beta/gamma chains were used on approximately 400 ng RNA. Each CDR3 protein is one row after TCRdb ran MiXCR on the reads. The data show about 90,000 distinct CDR3 sequences, roughly 12% seen once. The record originates from a study of read filtering for tumor transcriptome and immune sequencing. About the study: Among patients, 17 to 20 were male and more than 11 female, aged about 47 to 80 (mean approximately 64). The study, taken as a whole, reports: About 81.9% of IR-seq clonotypes had one read, totaling approximately 3.3% of reads; RNA-seq: approximately 73% and 42%.

The sample was a population of CD138-negative cells sorted from bone marrow. This sequence originates from a donor at least 40 years old with multiple myeloma.

The CDR3 nucleotides are TGTGCCAGCACCAGACGGCCTCGCACAGATACGCAGTATTTT. Translation gives CASTRRPRTDTQYF. The chain combines TRBV7-8 with TRBJ2-3; D is undetermined. V was pared by 7 bases and J by 1 base, with 12 bases between. The germline V gene has CDR1 SGHVS and CDR2 FQNEAQ. The CDR3 is 14 residues long. The full variable domain, rest sourced from reference TRBV7-8 and TRBJ2-3, is GAGVSQSPRYKVAKRGQDVALRCDPISGHVSLFWYQQALGQGPEFLTYFQNEAQLDKSGLPSDRFFAERPEGSVSTLKIQRTQQEDSAVYLCASTRRPRTDTQYFGPGTRLTVL.